Below, 8 T cell receptor beta chains from the same sample are listed, as sequenced in a study of cytomegalovirus exposure and HLA in healthy donors. Primers: 60 Vbeta forward and 13 Jbeta reverse. Only in-frame clones appear in the TCRdb table, and some are missing; sequencing was by immunoSEQ multiplex PCR. The table lists more than 200,000 clones, about three quarters of them singletons, with 1.5% to 2% in the top ten. The sample consisted of PBMCs. The receptors originated from a man aged 18 to 30 in good health and CMV-seronegative.

The chain uses TRBV5-1 and TRBJ2-1, with D uncertain. V lost 4 bases and J 5 bases, leaving 10 bases between the germline ends. CDR1 is SGHRS, CDR2 YFSETQ, per germline. The CDR3 consists of 13 residues. The CDR3 loop is CASSPSPNNEQFF. Here the CDR3 DNA reads TGCGCCAGCAGCCCCAGTCCCAACAATGAGCAGTTCTTC.

The chain is built from TRBV7-3 and TRBJ2-3; 7 nucleotides agree with TRBD2. Germline V gene lookup returns CDR1 SGHTA and CDR2 FQGTGA. This CDR3 is 14 amino acids long. Unmatched junction bases numbered 5, after V lost 5 bases and J lost 3 bases. The CDR3 DNA follows: TGTGCCAGCAGCCTCTCCGGGGGGACAGATACGCAGTATTTT. Translation: CASSLSGGTDTQYF.

J is TRBJ2-3 and V is TRBV19, with TRBD1 identical over 9 bases. Unmatched junction bases numbered 3, after V lost 2 bases and J lost 3 bases. Germline-derived CDR1 and CDR2 are LNHDA and SQIVND (reference sequence). The CDR3 is 15 amino acids. CDR3 coding DNA: TGTGCCAGTAGTATACTGACAGGGGGAACAGATACGCAGTATTTT. It specifies CASSILTGGTDTQYF.

A single count supports this clone. The chain couples TRBV18 to TRBJ1-3, with 10 bases fitting TRBD1. V lost 3 bases, J lost 8 bases, and 10 bases stayed unmatched. This CDR3 has 16 residues. Looked up from germline, CDR1 is KGHSH and CDR2 is LQKENI. The CDR3 DNA reads as TGTGCCAGCTCACCCCGGACAGGGGGGTTATCCGACACCATATATTTT. Amino acid sequence: CASSPRTGGLSDTIYF.

The V and J genes are TRBV5-6 and TRBJ2-5; the D is unclear. The assigned J gene may be wrong: the sequence end matches TRBJ2-7 better. This CDR3 has 15 amino acids. In germline, CDR1 is SGHDT, CDR2 YYEEEE. The CDR3 loop reads CASSLSGSSSYEQYF. CDR3 nucleotides: TGTGCCAGCAGCTTGAGTGGTTCCTCCTCCTACGAGCAGTACTTC.

This clone has only one observation. The gene calls are TRBV27 and TRBJ2-7; 7 bases are a match to TRBD2. This CDR3 spans 14 amino acids. Trimming at V came to 2 bases and at J to 3 bases, leaving 4 bases not matched to a gene. Germline assignment: CDR1 MNHEY and CDR2 SMNVEV (reference sequence). CDR3 in DNA: TGTGCCAGCAGTTTAGCGGGGGTAATCTACGAGCAGTACTTC. This gives the protein CASSLAGVIYEQYF.

The chain is built from TRBV7-2 and TRBJ1-3, with a tentative D call TRBD1 (6 bases). The ends were cut back, 5 bases at V and 4 bases at J, with 9 bases in the middle. Germline CDR1 and CDR2: SGHTA and FQGNSA. CDR3 length: 13 amino acids. In nucleotides, the CDR3 is TGTGCCAGCAGCCCGGGACAAGGAAACACCATATATTTT. Residues: CASSPGQGNTIYF. Together with reference TRBV7-2 and TRBJ1-3, the CDR3 gives the full variable domain: GAGVSQSPSNKVTEKGKDVELRCDPISGHTALYWYRQSLGQGLEFLIYFQGNSAPDKSGLPSDRFSAERTGGSVSTLTIQRTQQEDSAVYLCASSPGQGNTIYFGEGSWLTVV.

Here the CDR3 reads CASSSQGKGNTEAFF. As DNA, the CDR3 is TGTGCCAGCAGCTCCCAGGGGAAAGGCAACACTGAAGCTTTCTTT. V is TRBV5-6 and J is TRBJ1-1; possibly TRBD1 for D (6 bases). CDR3 length: 15 amino acids. CDR1 is SGHDT and CDR2 is YYEEEE in the germline V gene. V was pared by 3 bases and J by 2 bases, with 14 bases between.